At least ten counts were recorded for the clone carrying this T cell receptor (beta chain). Its antigen is undetermined. These data originate in a study of T cells in Graves' hyperthyroidism and ophthalmopathy. Germline CDR1 LGHDT, CDR2 YNNKEL (reference sequence). Trimming pared 3 bases from V and 8 bases from J, leaving 11 bases between. The CDR3 is 13 residues long. TCR beta CDR3 regions were amplified from RNA transcripts. Primed by the HTBI set, a first-round RT-PCR was run on the TCR CDR3. TCRdb passed the multiplex PCR reads through MiXCR, listing each CDR3 protein once. The data hold around 500,000 distinct CDR3 sequences, with approximately 16% observed a single time. Study observations and caveats: In blood, most of the thyroid clonotypes expanded above 0.001 were also present.

The material sequenced was blood. The receptor was isolated from a woman aged 30 to 39 with Graves' ophthalmopathy. V usage is TRBV3-1 and J usage is TRBJ2-1, with a possible D match to TRBD1 (6 bases). Here the CDR3 reads CASSQGAGYEQFF. Here the CDR3 DNA reads TGTGCCAGCAGCCAGGGGGCAGGGTATGAGCAGTTCTTC.